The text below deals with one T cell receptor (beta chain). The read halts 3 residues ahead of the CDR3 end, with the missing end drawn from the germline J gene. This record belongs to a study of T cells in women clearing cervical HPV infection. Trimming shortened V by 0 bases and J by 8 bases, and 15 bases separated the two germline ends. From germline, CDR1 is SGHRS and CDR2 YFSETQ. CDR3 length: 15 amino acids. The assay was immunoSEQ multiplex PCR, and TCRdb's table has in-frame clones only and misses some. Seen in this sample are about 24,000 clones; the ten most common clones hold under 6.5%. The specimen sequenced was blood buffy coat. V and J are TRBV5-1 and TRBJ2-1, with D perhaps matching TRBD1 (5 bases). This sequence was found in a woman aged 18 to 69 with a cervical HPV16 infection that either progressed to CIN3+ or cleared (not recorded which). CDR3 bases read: TGCGCCAGCAGCTTGGTCAAGGGGCAAAAGCATGAG. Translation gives CASSLVKGQKHE. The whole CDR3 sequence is CASSLVKGQKHEQFF.